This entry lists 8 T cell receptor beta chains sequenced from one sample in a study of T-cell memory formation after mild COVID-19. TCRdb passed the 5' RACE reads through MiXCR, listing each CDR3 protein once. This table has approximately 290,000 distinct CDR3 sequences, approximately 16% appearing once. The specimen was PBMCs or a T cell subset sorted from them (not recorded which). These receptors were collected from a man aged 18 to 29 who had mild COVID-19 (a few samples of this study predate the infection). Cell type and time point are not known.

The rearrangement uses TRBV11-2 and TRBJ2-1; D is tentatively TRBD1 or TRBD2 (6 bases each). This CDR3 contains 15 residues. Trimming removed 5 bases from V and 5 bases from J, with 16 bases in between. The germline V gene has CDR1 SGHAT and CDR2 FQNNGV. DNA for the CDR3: TGTGCCAGCAGCCCGGGGGCAGGGACCCACAATGAGCAGTTCTTC. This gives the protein CASSPGAGTHNEQFF. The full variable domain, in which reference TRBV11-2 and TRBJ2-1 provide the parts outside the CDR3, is EAGVAQSPRYKIIEKRQSVAFWCNPISGHATLYWYQQILGQGPKLLIQFQNNGVVDDSQLPKDRFSAERLKGVDSTLKIQPAKLEDSAVYLCASSPGAGTHNEQFFGPGTRLTVL.

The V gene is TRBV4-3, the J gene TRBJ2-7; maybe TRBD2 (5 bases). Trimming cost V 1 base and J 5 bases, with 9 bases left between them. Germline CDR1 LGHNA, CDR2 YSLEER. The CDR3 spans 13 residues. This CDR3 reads CASSQVSGNEQYF. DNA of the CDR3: TGCGCCAGCAGCCAAGTCTCCGGGAACGAGCAGTACTTC.

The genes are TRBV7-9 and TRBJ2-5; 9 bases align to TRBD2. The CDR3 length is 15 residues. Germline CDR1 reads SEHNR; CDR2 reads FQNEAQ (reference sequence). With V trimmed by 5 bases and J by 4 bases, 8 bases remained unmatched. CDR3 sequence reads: CASSPGRREGETQYF. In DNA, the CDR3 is TGTGCCAGCAGCCCAGGTCGGCGGGAGGGAGAGACCCAGTACTTC.

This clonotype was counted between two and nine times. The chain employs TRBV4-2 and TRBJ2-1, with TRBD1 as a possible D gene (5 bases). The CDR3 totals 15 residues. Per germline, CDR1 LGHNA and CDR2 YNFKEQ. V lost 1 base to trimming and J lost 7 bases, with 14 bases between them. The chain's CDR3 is CASSQAGNPINEQFF. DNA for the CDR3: TGTGCCAGCAGCCAAGCAGGGAATCCAATTAATGAGCAGTTCTTC.

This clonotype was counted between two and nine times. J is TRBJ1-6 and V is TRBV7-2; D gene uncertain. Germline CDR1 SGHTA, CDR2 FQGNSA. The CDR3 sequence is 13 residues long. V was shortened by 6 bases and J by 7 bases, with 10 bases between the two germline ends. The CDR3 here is CASSKQLNSPLHF. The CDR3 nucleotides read TGTGCCAGCAGTAAACAATTAAATTCACCCCTCCACTTT.

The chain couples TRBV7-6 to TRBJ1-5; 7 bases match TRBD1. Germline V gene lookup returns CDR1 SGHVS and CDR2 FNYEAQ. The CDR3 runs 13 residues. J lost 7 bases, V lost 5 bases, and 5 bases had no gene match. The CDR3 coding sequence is TGTGCCAGCAGCCCGCGGGACAGACAGCCCCAGCATTTT. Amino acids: CASSPRDRQPQHF. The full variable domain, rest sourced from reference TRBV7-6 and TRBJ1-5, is GAGVSQSPRYKVTKRGQDVALRCDPISGHVSLYWYRQALGQGPEFLTYFNYEAQQDKSGLPNDRFSAERPEGSISTLTIQRTEQRDSAMYRCASSPRDRQPQHFGDGTRLSIL.

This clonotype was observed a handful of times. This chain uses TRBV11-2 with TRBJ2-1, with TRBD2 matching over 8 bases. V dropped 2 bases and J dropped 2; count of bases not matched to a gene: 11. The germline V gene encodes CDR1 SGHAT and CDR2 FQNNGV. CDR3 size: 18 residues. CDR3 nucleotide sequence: TGTGCCAGCAGCTTAATGCTTCCAACTAGCGGCACCTACAATGAGCAGTTCTTC. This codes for CASSLMLPTSGTYNEQFF.

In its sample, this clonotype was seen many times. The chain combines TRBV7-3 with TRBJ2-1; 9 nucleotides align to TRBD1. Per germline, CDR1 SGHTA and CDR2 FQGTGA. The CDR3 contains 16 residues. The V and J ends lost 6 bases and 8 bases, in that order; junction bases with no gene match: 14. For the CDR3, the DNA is TGTGCCAGCAGTTCAAACCCGGGACAGGGTGTCCATGAGCAGTTCTTC. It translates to CASSSNPGQGVHEQFF.